Sequencing of this T cell receptor (beta chain) was carried out in a study of blood T cell repertoires in COVID-19. Study-level background: The United States, Italy and Spain were the sources of the acute and convalescent COVID-19 samples. Sample material is recorded as cDNA or gDNA derived from T cells, B-cell-depleted T cells, or PBMCs.

The CDR3 has 13 amino acids. CDR1 and CDR2 (germline): SNHLY, FYNNEI. V lost 6 bases to trimming and J lost 4 bases; unmatched junction nucleotides: 6. Per the authors' pipeline: Counts of nucleated cells, estimated from reference gene primer amplification, were obtained. Clones were read by immunoSEQ multiplex PCR, and TCRdb kept only the in-frame ones, dropping some. D and trimming come from the DNA, and the V and J calls and clone size come from that table. The sample includes 150,000 to 200,000 clones, about 93% of them seen just once. This clonotype originated in a man aged 50-59 years with acute or convalescent COVID-19. The rearrangement uses TRBV2 and TRBJ2-7, with 7 bases identical to TRBD2. Sequencing input: peripheral blood. The CDR3 coding sequence is TGTGCCAGCAGATCCGGGGGAGGGTACGAGCAGTACGTC. Its translation: CASRSGGGYEQYV.